This TCR beta chain appears in the sequencing data of a study of shared clonotypes between healthy human individuals. Study information: Three CD4 naive, three CD4 memory, two CD8 naive and one CD8 memory plate were used per donor.

Note on this clone: The antigen is not known.

Per the germline V gene, CDR1 is MDHEN and CDR2 is SYDVKM. The CDR3 covers 17 residues. V was shortened by 3 bases and J by 3 bases, with 20 bases between the two germline ends. Study observations and caveats: Blood alone was sampled, and tissue repertoires likely differ.

It was at deep level that the assay was run. The repertoire was sequenced with immunoSEQ multiplex PCR; TCRdb's copy has only in-frame clones and lacks some. The sample lists 2 million to 3 million clones; over 85% were seen once. Researchers partitioned CD4+ cells into CD45RA+ naive and CD45RA-negative memory subsets. The chain links TRBV28 to TRBJ1-2; no firm D call. This clonotype was obtained from a man aged 18 to 29 in good health. Some clones in this sample may be carry-over from other donors' samples. The sample taken for sequencing was naive CD4+ T cells from PBMCs. The subset denotes: CD45RA+ positively selected. CDR3 bases: TGTGCCAGCAGTTTGAGGATGGCGGGGATTGGGGACTATGGCTACACCTTC. This gives the protein CASSLRMAGIGDYGYTF.